This TCR beta chain was observed in a study of blood T cell repertoires in COVID-19. Study-wide background: Specimens from acute and convalescent COVID-19 originated in the United States, Italy and Spain.

Per the study methods: Reference gene primer amplification in the assay estimated nucleated cell counts. Repertoires were generated with immunoSEQ multiplex PCR, while TCRdb's copy carries only in-frame clones and drops some. V and J calls and clone size are copied from that table; D and trimming were computed from the DNA. Counted here are some 200,000 clones, around 84% occurring once; the ten biggest clones make up 13% to 15%. Germline CDR1 reads SGHRS; CDR2 reads YFSETQ. CDR3 size: 15 residues. V gave up 0 bases and J gave up 9 bases, with 16 bases separating them. The source is a man between 25 and 39 years old with active or convalescent COVID-19. The specimen was peripheral blood. V usage is TRBV5-1 and J usage is TRBJ2-1, with D tentatively TRBD2 (6 bases). The CDR3 protein is CASSLDSRGSGEQFF. CDR3 in DNA: TGCGCCAGCAGCTTGGACAGCCGGGGGAGCGGTGAGCAGTTCTTC.